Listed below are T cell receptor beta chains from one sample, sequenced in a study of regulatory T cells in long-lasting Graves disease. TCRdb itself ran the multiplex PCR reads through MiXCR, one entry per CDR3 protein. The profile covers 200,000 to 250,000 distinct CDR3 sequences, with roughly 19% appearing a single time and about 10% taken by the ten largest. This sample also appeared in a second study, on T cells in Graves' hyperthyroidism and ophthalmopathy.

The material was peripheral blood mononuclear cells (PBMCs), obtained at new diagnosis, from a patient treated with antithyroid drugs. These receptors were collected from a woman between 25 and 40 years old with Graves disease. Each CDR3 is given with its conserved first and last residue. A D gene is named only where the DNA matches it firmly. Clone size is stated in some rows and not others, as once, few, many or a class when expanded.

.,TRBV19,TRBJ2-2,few,TGTGCCAGTAGTGTTCGAAGTACCGGTCCCGGGGAGCTGTTTTTT,CASSVRSTGPGELFF
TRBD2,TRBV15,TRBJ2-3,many,TGTGCCACCAGCAGAGATACTCTGGCGGGAGGGCCCACAGATACGCAGTATTTT,CATSRDTLAGGPTDTQYF
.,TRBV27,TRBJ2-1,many,TGTGCCAGCAGTTCGATCGCCACGGGGCACAATGAGCAGTTCTTC,CASSSIATGHNEQFF
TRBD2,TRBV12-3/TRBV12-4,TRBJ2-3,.,TGTGCCAGCAGTGGACTAGCGGGGGGGCAGACAGATACGCAGTATTTT,CASSGLAGGQTDTQYF
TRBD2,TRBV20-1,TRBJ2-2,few,TGCAGTGCTAGATTTAGCGGGAGGGCCCTCCCGAACACCGGGGAGCTGTTTTTT,CSARFSGRALPNTGELFF
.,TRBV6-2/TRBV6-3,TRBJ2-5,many,TGTGCCAGCAGTTACGGCGGATCCCCCCAGACCCAGTACTTC,CASSYGGSPQTQYF
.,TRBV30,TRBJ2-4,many,TGTGCCTGGCAAGCCAAAAACATTCAGTACTTC,CAWQAKNIQYF
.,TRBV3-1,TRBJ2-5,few,TGTGCCAGCAGCCAGGCCGTCGAGAGGGCACAACAAGAGACCCAGTACTTC,CASSQAVERAQQETQYF
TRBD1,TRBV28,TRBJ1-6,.,TGTGCCAGCAGCCAGCCCGGGACAGGGGTGGTGTCACCCCTCCACTTT,CASSQPGTGVVSPLHF
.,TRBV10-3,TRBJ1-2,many,TGTGCCATCAGTGAGTCCCCGGGTATCACGTACACCTTC,CAISESPGITYTF
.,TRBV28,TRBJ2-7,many,TGTGCCAGCAACCCGGCGGGCTCGGGGACCTACGAGCAGTACTTC,CASNPAGSGTYEQYF